This TCR beta chain was captured in a study of blood T cell repertoires in COVID-19. Study at large: Acute-phase and convalescent COVID-19 samples originated in the United States, Italy and Spain. PBMCs, B-cell-depleted T cells, or T cells were the source of the cDNA or gDNA that made up the material.

Source study methods: The authors estimated nucleated cell counts from reference gene primer amplification. Produced via immunoSEQ multiplex PCR; TCRdb's table is partial and in-frame only. V and J calls and clone size come straight from that table; D and trimming were deduced from the DNA. This sample has around 140,000 clones, with about four fifths found just once. In germline, CDR1 is KGHSH, CDR2 LQKENI. The CDR3 has 15 residues. Trimming removed 3 bases from V and 6 bases from J; junction bases left unmatched: 8. The specimen sequenced was peripheral blood. The rearrangement links TRBV18 to TRBJ2-3; 8 bases fit TRBD2. The sequence was obtained from a woman aged 55-70 years with acute or convalescent COVID-19. CDR3: CASSPALAGADTQYF. The CDR3 nucleotides read TGTGCCAGCTCACCGGCCCTAGCGGGCGCGGATACGCAGTATTTT.